This T cell receptor beta chain derives from a study of PD-L1 blockade in urothelial cancer. The wider study: Patients took up atezolizumab in the mid-2010s at 1,200 mg intravenously every 3 weeks. General study findings and limits: In blood sampled pretreatment, TCR clonality below the median predicted better survival.

Time point meaning: peripheral blood 6 weeks after treatment start. Locally advanced or metastatic urothelial carcinoma was present in patients. TCRdb's table, derived via immunoSEQ multiplex PCR, lists solely in-frame clones and lacks some. Here the sample spans under 150,000 clones, 75% to 90% being singletons. The CDR3 is made up of 15 amino acids. Looked up from germline, CDR1 is SEHNR and CDR2 is FQNEAQ (reference sequence). Trimming left V 0 bases short and J 3 bases short, with 12 bases between. As concerns this clone: Antigen unknown.

This TCR was sampled from a man in his 60s with urothelial cancer. Sequencing used PBMCs, obtained around atezolizumab (anti-PD-L1) treatment. V and J are TRBV7-9 and TRBJ2-7; a weak D match, TRBD1 (6 bases). The CDR3 loop is CASSLAGTNDYEQYF. The DNA for the CDR3 is TGTGCCAGCAGCTTAGCCGGGACAAACGACTACGAGCAGTACTTC.